The rows below give T cell receptor beta chains drawn from one sample of a study of molecular identifiers for immune sequencing clone quantification. TCRdb passed the PCR reads through MiXCR, listing each CDR3 protein once. The sample has roughly 630,000 distinct CDR3 sequences, roughly 23% seen once. The source material was naive CD8+ T cells from blood, with Jurkat cell RNA spiked in. These receptors originate from a human donor in good health. Some libraries in this study had Jurkat cell RNA spiked in. Each CDR3 is given with its conserved first and last residue. A D gene is named only where the DNA matches it firmly. Rows may omit the clone size; those that give it use once, few, many or a size class.

V	J	D	size	CDR3	DNA
TRBV9	TRBJ1-3	TRBD1	many	CASSSRGTGEGNTIYF	TGTGCCAGCAGCTCCCGGGGGACAGGGGAAGGAAACACCATATATTTT
TRBV6-1	TRBJ1-5	.	few	CASSGGADDQPQHF	TGTGCCAGCAGTGGCGGGGCCGACGATCAGCCCCAGCATTTT
TRBV3-1	TRBJ2-3	.	many	CASSHPGTSTDTQYF	TGTGCCAGCAGTCACCCCGGGACTAGCACAGATACGCAGTATTTT
TRBV20-1	TRBJ2-7	.	.	CSARDSDNYEQYF	TGCAGTGCTAGAGATTCCGACAACTACGAGCAGTACTTC
TRBV30	TRBJ2-7	TRBD1	many	CAWSWDRLGEQYF	TGTGCCTGGAGCTGGGACAGGTTGGGCGAGCAGTACTTC
TRBV20-1	TRBJ2-3	.	many	CSARDLGGGTDTQYF	TGCAGTGCTAGAGATCTGGGCGGAGGCACAGATACGCAGTATTTT
TRBV28	TRBJ2-3	TRBD2	many	CASTRVFPSGRDTQYF	TGTGCCAGCACCCGAGTTTTCCCTAGCGGGAGAGATACGCAGTATTTT
TRBV5-6	TRBJ2-1	TRBD2	once	CASILQIAGVAYNKQFF	TGTGCCAGCATCCTCCAAATAGCGGGAGTGGCCTACAATAAGCAGTTCTTC
TRBV7-9	TRBJ2-3	.	many	CASSHSSADTQYF	TGTGCCAGCAGCCACTCGAGCGCAGATACGCAGTATTTT
TRBV6-1	TRBJ2-7	TRBD1	many	CASSVPGTESYEQYF	TGTGCCAGCAGTGTTCCCGGGACAGAGTCCTACGAGCAGTACTTC
TRBV7-3	TRBJ1-6	.	.	CASSSSQSNSPLHF	TGTGCCAGCAGCTCCTCCCAATCCAATTCACCCCTCCACTTT
TRBV7-9	TRBJ2-5	.	.	CASLAPHGSSETQYF	TGTGCCAGCTTGGCCCCCCACGGGAGCAGTGAGACCCAGTACTTC
TRBV20-1	TRBJ2-7	.	.	CSAIPKTGLSYEQYF	TGCAGTGCCATCCCCAAAACAGGGCTCTCCTACGAGCAGTACTTC
TRBV7-9	TRBJ2-5	.	.	CANSPFGGTQETQYF	TGTGCCAACAGCCCGTTCGGGGGGACACAAGAGACCCAGTACTTC
TRBV27	TRBJ2-7	.	.	CASSLSSGALEQYF	TGTGCCAGCAGTTTATCGTCGGGGGCTCTCGAGCAGTACTTC
TRBV7-2	TRBJ1-3	.	many	CASSTSWDTIYF	TGTGCCAGCAGCACGTCCTGGGACACCATATATTTT
TRBV12-3/TRBV12-4	TRBJ2-6	TRBD1	many	CASGTGAGANVLTF	TGTGCCAGCGGGACAGGGGCTGGGGCCAACGTCCTGACTTTC
TRBV7-9	TRBJ2-1	.	many	CASTISEGVQQGEQFF	TGTGCCAGCACCATCTCTGAGGGGGTGCAGCAGGGTGAGCAGTTCTTC
TRBV7-9	TRBJ2-3	TRBD2	many	CASSSFFGGAGTSGWGLTDTQYF	TGTGCCAGCAGCTCATTTTTCGGTGGCGCCGGGACTAGCGGTTGGGGCCTCACAGATACGCAGTATTTT
TRBV4-3	TRBJ1-2	.	.	CASSQQGSGYGYTF	TGCGCCAGCAGCCAACAGGGGTCCGGCTATGGCTACACCTTC
TRBV25-1	TRBJ2-3	.	many	CASSEIGTDTQYF	TGTGCCAGCAGTGAAATCGGCACAGATACGCAGTATTTT
TRBV5-4	TRBJ2-7	TRBD2	.	CASSLAPGLGPYERYF	TGTGCCAGCAGCTTGGCCCCAGGACTAGGGCCCTACGAGCGGTACTTC
TRBV27	TRBJ2-7	.	.	CASSSQTGTYEQYF	TGTGCCAGCAGTTCCCAGACAGGCACCTACGAGCAGTACTTC
TRBV12-3/TRBV12-4	TRBJ1-6	.	few	CASSFGQGFSYNSPLHF	TGTGCCAGCAGTTTCGGCCAGGGTTTTTCCTATAATTCACCCCTCCACTTT
TRBV2	TRBJ2-3	.	many	CASSTSTSGTDTQYF	.
TRBV4-3	TRBJ1-1	.	few	CASSQETGRTEAFF	TGCGCCAGCAGCCAAGAAACAGGGCGTACTGAAGCTTTCTTT
TRBV5-1	TRBJ2-7	.	many	CASSPKETPTYEQYF	TGCGCCAGCAGCCCTAAAGAGACACCCACCTACGAGCAGTACTTC
TRBV7-9	TRBJ2-6	.	many	CASSLERHPLGANVLTF	TGTGCCAGCAGCTTAGAGAGACACCCGCTTGGGGCCAACGTCCTGACTTTC
TRBV27	TRBJ2-3	TRBD2	.	CASSSGLAGALITDTQYF	TGTGCCAGCAGTTCCGGACTAGCGGGAGCTCTCATCACAGATACGCAGTATTTT
TRBV4-3	TRBJ1-1	.	.	CASSQDTGSEAFF	TGCGCCAGCAGCCAAGATACAGGGTCTGAAGCTTTCTTT
TRBV4-3	TRBJ1-5	.	many	CASSQVLGGNQPQHF	TGCGCCAGCAGCCAAGTCCTGGGAGGCAATCAGCCCCAGCATTTT
TRBV2	TRBJ2-3	TRBD2	few	CASSEWSGGFTDTQYF	TGTGCCAGCAGTGAGTGGAGCGGGGGGTTCACAGATACGCAGTATTTT
TRBV4-2	TRBJ2-7	.	.	CASSPTTAGSYEQYF	TGTGCCAGCAGCCCTACGACTGCCGGCTCCTACGAGCAGTACTTC
TRBV19	TRBJ2-7	TRBD1	.	CASSLKLDRTTYEQYF	TGTGCCAGTAGTCTAAAGCTGGACAGGACAACCTACGAGCAGTACTTC
TRBV11-2	TRBJ1-6	.	.	CASSLPGTNNSPLHF	TGTGCCAGCAGCTTACCAGGGACCAATAATTCACCCCTCCACTTT
TRBV6-5	TRBJ2-3	TRBD1	many	CASSAGTGTDTQYF	TGTGCCAGCAGTGCCGGGACAGGGACAGATACGCAGTATTTT
TRBV7-9	TRBJ2-7	.	many	CASSSSGPTYEQYF	TGTGCCTCCTCCTCTTCGGGGCCCACCTACGAGCAGTACTTC
TRBV5-8	TRBJ1-1	.	many	CASSLGSPNTEAFF	TGTGCCAGCAGCTTGGGATCCCCAAACACTGAAGCTTTCTTT
TRBV7-2	TRBJ2-1	.	many	CASSLGQEQFF	TGTGCCAGCAGCTTAGGACAAGAGCAGTTCTTC
TRBV27	TRBJ1-2	.	.	CATWGGVVNGYTF	TGTGCCACGTGGGGGGGGGTTGTTAATGGCTACACCTTC
TRBV19	TRBJ1-1	.	.	CASSSLTGYSEAFF	TGTGCCAGTAGCTCCCTCACAGGGTATTCTGAAGCTTTCTTT
TRBV6-2/TRBV6-3	TRBJ1-3	.	.	CATETLGNTIYF	TGTGCCACCGAGACCCTTGGAAACACCATATATTTT
TRBV19	TRBJ1-1	.	.	CASSALTALEAFF	TGTGCCAGCAGCGCTTTGACAGCCCTTGAAGCTTTCTTT
TRBV20-1	TRBJ1-2	TRBD1	.	CSAPPPDRAHYGSPF	TGCAGTGCACCCCCCCCGGACAGGGCGCACTATGGCTCCCCCTTC
TRBV20-1	TRBJ2-7	TRBD1	many	CSARDRTGGHEQYF	TGCAGTGCTAGAGATCGGACAGGGGGCCACGAGCAGTACTTC
TRBV5-5	TRBJ2-1	TRBD1	many	CASSPGQGARGEQFF	TGTGCCAGCAGCCCTGGACAGGGGGCCAGGGGTGAGCAGTTCTTC
TRBV12-5	TRBJ2-5	TRBD2	.	CASGPLLGGQETQYF	TGTGCTAGTGGGCCCCTCCTGGGGGGGCAAGAGACCCAGTACTTC
TRBV7-9	TRBJ1-1	TRBD1	.	CASSDRGGTEAFF	TGTGCCAGCAGCGACAGGGGTGGCACTGAAGCTTTCTTT
TRBV19	TRBJ2-7	.	.	CASSAAHRAEQYF	TGTGCCAGTAGTGCCGCACACAGGGCCGAGCAGTACTTC
TRBV7-9	TRBJ2-1	.	many	CASSRPGTNYNEQFF	TGTGCCAGCAGCCGGCCCGGGACAAATTACAATGAGCAGTTCTTC
TRBV29-1	TRBJ1-2	.	many	CSVEVGVLGYTF	TGCAGCGTTGAGGTTGGCGTCCTTGGCTACACCTTC
TRBV7-9	TRBJ2-6	.	many	CASSFDTMDRKANVLTF	TGTGCCAGCAGCTTCGACACGATGGACAGAAAGGCCAACGTCCTGACTTTC
TRBV10-3	TRBJ2-7	.	.	CAISEPPYERYF	TGTGCCATCAGTGAGCCCCCCTACGAGCGGTACTTC
TRBV29-1	TRBJ2-7	.	many	CSVVAGTYEQYF	TGCAGCGTTGTCGCGGGAACCTACGAGCAGTACTTC
TRBV12-3/TRBV12-4	TRBJ2-2	.	.	CASSSSQGTRELFF	TGTGCCAGCAGTTCTTCACAGGGTACACGGGAGCTGTTTTTT